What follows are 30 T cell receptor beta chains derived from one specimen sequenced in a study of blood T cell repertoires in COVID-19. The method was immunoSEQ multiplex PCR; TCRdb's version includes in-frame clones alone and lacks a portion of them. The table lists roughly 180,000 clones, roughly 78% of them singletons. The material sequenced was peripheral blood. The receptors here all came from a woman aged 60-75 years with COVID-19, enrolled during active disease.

CDR3 sequence reads: CSVDGGDTEAFF. The CDR3 DNA follows: TGCAGCGTTGACGGGGGGGACACTGAAGCTTTCTTT. The rearrangement uses TRBV29-1 and TRBJ1-1; maybe TRBD1 (5 bases). Trimming pared 3 bases from V and 3 bases from J, leaving 8 bases between. Germline V CDR1 and CDR2: SQVTM, ANQGSEA. The CDR3 extends over 12 amino acids.

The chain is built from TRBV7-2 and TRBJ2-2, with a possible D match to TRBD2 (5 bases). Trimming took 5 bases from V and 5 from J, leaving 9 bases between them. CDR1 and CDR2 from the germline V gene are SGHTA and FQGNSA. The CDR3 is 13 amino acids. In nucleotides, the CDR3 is TGTGCCAGCAGCACTAGAGGGACCGGGGAGCTGTTTTTT. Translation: CASSTRGTGELFF.

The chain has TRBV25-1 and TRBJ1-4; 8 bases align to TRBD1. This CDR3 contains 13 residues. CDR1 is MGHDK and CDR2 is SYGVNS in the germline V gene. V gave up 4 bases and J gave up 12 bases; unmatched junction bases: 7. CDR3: CASSAPDRAELFF. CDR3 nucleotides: TGTGCCAGCAGTGCCCCGGACAGGGCGGAACTGTTTTTT. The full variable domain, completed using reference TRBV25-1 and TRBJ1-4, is EADIYQTPRYLVIGTGKKITLECSQTMGHDKMYWYQQDPGMELHLIHYSYGVNSTEKGDLSSESTVSRIRTEHFPLTLESARPSHTSQYLCASSAPDRAELFFGSGTQLSVL.

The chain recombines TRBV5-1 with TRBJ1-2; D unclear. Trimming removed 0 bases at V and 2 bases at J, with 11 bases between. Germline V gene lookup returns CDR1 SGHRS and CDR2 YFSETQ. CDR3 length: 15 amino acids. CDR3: CASSLGVGANYGYTF. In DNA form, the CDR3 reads TGCGCCAGCAGCTTGGGGGTGGGAGCCAACTATGGCTACACCTTC.

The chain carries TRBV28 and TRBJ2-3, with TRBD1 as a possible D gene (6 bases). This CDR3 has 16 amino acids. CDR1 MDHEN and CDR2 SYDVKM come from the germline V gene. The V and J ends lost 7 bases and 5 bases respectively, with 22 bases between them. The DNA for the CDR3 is TGTGCCAGCAACCAGGGGCAGGGGATAGGGGAAGATACGCAGTATTTT. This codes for CASNQGQGIGEDTQYF.

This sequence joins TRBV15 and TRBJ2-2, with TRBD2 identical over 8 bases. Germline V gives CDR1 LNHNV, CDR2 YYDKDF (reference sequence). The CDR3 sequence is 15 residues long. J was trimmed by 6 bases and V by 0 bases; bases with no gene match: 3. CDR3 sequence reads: CATSRDRRGAGELFF. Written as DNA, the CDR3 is TGTGCCACCAGCAGAGATAGGCGGGGGGCCGGGGAGCTGTTTTTT.

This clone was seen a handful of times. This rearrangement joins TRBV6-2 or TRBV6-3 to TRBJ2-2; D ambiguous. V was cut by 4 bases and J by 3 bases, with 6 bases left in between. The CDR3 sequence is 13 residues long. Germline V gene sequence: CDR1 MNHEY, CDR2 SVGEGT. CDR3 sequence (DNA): TGTGCCAGCAGTTTTACAGACACCGGGGAGCTGTTTTTT. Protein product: CASSFTDTGELFF.

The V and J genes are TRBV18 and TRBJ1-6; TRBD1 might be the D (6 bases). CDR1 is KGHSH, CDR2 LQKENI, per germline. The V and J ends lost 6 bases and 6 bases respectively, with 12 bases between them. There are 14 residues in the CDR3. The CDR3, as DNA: TGTGCCAGCTCTCTTGACAGGACTAATTCACCCCTCCACTTT. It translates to CASSLDRTNSPLHF.

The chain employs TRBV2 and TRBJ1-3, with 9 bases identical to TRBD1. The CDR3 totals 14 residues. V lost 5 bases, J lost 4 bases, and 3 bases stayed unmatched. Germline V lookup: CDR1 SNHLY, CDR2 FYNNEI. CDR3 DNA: TGTGCCAGCAGTCTACAGGGGGCAGGAAACACCATATATTTT. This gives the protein CASSLQGAGNTIYF.

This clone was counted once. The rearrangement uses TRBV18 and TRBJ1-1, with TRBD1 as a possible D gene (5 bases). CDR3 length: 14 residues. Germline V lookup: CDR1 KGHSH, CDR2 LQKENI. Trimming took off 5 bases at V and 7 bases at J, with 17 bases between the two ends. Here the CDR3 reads CASSSLKGGGEAFF. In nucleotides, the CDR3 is TGTGCCAGCTCATCGCTAAAAGGCGGGGGTGAAGCTTTCTTT.

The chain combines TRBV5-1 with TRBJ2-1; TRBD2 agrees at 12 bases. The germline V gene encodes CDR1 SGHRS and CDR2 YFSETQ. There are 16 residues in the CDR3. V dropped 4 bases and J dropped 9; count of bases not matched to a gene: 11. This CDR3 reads CASSPLRLAGGSEQFF. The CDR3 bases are TGCGCCAGCAGCCCTCTTAGGCTAGCGGGAGGGAGTGAGCAGTTCTTC.

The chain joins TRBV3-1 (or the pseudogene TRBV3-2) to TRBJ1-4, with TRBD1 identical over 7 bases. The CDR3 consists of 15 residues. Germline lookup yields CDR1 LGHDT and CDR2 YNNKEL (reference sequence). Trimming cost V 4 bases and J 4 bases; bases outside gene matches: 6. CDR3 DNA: TGTGCCAGCAGCCGGACCCGACAGGGTAATGAAAAACTGTTTTTT. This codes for CASSRTRQGNEKLFF.

The CDR3 bases are TGTGCCAGTAGTTTCCGGTCGAACACCGGGGAGCTGTTTTTT. This translates into CASSFRSNTGELFF. This chain connects TRBV19 to TRBJ2-2; no clear D gene. This CDR3 contains 14 residues. V lost 5 bases and J 0 bases, leaving 7 bases between the germline ends. The V gene's germline CDR1 is LNHDA and CDR2 SQIVND (reference sequence). Filled out from reference TRBV19 and TRBJ2-2, the complete variable domain reads DGGITQSPKYLFRKEGQNVTLSCEQNLNHDAMYWYRQDPGQGLRLIYYSQIVNDFQKGDIAEGYSVSREKKESFPLTVTSAQKNPTAFYLCASSFRSNTGELFFGEGSRLTVL.

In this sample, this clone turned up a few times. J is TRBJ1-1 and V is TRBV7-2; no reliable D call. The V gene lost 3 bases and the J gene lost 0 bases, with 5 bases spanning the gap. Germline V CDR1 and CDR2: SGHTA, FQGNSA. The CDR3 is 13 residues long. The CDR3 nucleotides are TGTGCCAGCAGCTTTAGTATGAACACTGAAGCTTTCTTT. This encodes CASSFSMNTEAFF.

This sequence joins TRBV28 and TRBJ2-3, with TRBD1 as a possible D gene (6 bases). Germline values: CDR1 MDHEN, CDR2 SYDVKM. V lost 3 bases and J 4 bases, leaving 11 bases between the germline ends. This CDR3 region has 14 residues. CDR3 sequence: CASSLDTGSDTQYF. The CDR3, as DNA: TGTGCCAGCAGTTTGGATACAGGGTCAGATACGCAGTATTTT. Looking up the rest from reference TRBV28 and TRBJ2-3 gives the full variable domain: DVKVTQSSRYLVKRTGEKVFLECVQDMDHENMFWYRQDPGLGLRLIYFSYDVKMKEKGDIPEGYSVSREKKERFSLILESASTNQTSMYLCASSLDTGSDTQYFGPGTRLTVL.

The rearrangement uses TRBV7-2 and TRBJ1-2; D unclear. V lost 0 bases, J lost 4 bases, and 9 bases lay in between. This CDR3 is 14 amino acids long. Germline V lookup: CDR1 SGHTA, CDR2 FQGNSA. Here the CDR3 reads CASSLARSFYGYTF. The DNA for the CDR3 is TGTGCCAGCAGCTTAGCCAGATCTTTCTATGGCTACACCTTC. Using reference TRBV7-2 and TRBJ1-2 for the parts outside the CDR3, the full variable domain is GAGVSQSPSNKVTEKGKDVELRCDPISGHTALYWYRQSLGQGLEFLIYFQGNSAPDKSGLPSDRFSAERTGGSVSTLTIQRTQQEDSAVYLCASSLARSFYGYTFGSGTRLTVV.

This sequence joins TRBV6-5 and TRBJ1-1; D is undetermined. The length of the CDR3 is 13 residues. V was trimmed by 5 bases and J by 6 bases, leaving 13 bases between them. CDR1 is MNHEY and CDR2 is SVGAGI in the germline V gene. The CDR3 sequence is CASSPQPGAEAFF. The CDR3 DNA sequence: TGTGCCAGCAGTCCTCAACCTGGAGCTGAAGCTTTCTTT.

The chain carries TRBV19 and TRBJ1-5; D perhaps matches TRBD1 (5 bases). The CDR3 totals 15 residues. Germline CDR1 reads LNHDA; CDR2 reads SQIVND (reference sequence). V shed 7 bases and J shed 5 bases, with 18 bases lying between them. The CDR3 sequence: CASTQMGQAHQPQHF. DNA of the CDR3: TGTGCCAGTACCCAGATGGGGCAGGCCCATCAGCCCCAGCATTTT. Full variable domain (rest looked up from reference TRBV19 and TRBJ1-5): DGGITQSPKYLFRKEGQNVTLSCEQNLNHDAMYWYRQDPGQGLRLIYYSQIVNDFQKGDIAEGYSVSREKKESFPLTVTSAQKNPTAFYLCASTQMGQAHQPQHFGDGTRLSIL.

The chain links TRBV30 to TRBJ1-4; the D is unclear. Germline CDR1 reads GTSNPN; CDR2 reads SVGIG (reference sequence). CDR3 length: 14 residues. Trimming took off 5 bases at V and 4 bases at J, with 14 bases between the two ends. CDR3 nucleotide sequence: TGTGCCTGGGACGAACCCCCCGGTAATGAAAAACTGTTTTTT. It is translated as CAWDEPPGNEKLFF.

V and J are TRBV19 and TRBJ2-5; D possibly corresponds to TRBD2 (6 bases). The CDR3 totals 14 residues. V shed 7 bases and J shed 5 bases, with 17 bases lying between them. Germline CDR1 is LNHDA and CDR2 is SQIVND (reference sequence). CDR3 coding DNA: TGTGCCAGTACCCCCCCGGAGGGGTCCGAGACCCAGTACTTC. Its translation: CASTPPEGSETQYF.

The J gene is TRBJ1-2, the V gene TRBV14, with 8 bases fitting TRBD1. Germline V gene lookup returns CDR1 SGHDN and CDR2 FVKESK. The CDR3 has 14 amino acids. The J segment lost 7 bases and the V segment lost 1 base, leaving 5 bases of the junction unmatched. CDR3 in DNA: TGTGCCAGCAGCCAAGGGACAGGGCCTCGTGGCTACACCTTC. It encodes CASSQGTGPRGYTF. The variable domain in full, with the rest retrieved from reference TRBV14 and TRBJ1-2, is EAGVTQFPSHSVIEKGQTVTLRCDPISGHDNLYWYRRVMGKEIKFLLHFVKESKQDESGMPNNRFLAERTGGTYSTLKVQPAELEDSGVYFCASSQGTGPRGYTFGSGTRLTVV.

CDR3 bases: TGTGCCAGCAGCTCAGGGAGACTAGCGGGGGGGGAGCAGTTCTTC. Residues: CASSSGRLAGGEQFF. The V call is TRBV7-2, the J call TRBJ2-1; 14 nucleotides match TRBD2. Per the germline V gene, CDR1 is SGHTA and CDR2 is FQGNSA. The CDR3 totals 15 residues. The J segment lost 10 bases and the V segment lost 4 bases, leaving 6 bases of the junction unmatched.

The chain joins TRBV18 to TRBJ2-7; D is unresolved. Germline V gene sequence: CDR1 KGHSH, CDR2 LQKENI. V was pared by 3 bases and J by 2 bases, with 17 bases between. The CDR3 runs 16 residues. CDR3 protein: CASSPRLGSGPYEQYV. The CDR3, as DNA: TGTGCCAGCTCACCCCGCCTCGGTTCGGGTCCCTACGAGCAGTACGTC.

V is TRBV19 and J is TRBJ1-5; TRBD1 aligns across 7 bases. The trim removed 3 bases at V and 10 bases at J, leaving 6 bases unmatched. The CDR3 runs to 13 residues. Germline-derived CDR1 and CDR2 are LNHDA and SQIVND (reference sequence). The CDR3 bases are TGTGCCAGTAGTATCACAGGGGAAAGTCCCCAGCATTTT. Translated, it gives CASSITGESPQHF.

The CDR3 spells CASSQASRETQYF. The CDR3, as DNA: TGTGCCAGCAGCCAGGCCTCCAGGGAGACCCAGTACTTC. The chain couples TRBV3-1 (or the pseudogene TRBV3-2) to TRBJ2-5; no clear D gene. The CDR3 has 13 residues. Germline V gene lookup returns CDR1 LGHDT and CDR2 YNNKEL (reference sequence). Between the trimmed V and J ends, which lost 3 bases and 5 bases, there was a span of 10 bases.

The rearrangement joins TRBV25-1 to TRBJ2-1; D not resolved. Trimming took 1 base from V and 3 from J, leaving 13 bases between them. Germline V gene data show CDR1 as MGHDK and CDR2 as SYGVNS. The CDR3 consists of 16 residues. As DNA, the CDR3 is TGTGCCAGCAGTGAATCTTCTCCTATTCTCTACAATGAGCAGTTCTTC. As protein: CASSESSPILYNEQFF.

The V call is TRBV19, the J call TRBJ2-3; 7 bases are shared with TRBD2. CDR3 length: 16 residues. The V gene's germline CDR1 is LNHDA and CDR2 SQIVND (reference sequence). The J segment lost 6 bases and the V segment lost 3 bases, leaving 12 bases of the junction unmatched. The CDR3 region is CASSINLAGESDTQYF. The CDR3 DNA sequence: TGTGCCAGTAGTATCAATTTGGCGGGAGAGTCGGATACGCAGTATTTT.

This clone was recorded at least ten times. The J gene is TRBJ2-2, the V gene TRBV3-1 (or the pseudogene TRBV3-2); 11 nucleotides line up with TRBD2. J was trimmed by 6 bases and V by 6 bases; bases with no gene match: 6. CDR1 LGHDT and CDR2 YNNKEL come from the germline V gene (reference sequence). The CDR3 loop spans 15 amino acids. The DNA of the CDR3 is TGTGCCAGCAGGGCTACTAGCGGGAGAGCCGGGGAGCTGTTTTTT. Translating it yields CASRATSGRAGELFF.

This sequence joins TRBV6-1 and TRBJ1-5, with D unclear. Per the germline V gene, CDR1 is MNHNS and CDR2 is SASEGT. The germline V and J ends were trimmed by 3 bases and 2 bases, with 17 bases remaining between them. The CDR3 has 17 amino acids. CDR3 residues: CASSEDGRLFGNQPQHF. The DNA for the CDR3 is TGTGCCAGCAGTGAGGACGGGAGGTTATTTGGCAATCAGCCCCAGCATTTT.

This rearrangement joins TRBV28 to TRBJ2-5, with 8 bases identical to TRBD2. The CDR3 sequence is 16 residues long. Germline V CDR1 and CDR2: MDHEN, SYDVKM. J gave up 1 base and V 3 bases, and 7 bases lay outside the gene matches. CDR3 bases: TGTGCCAGCAGTTTTAACGGGGGGGGGCCCCAAGAGACCCAGTACTTC. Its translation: CASSFNGGGPQETQYF.